A single T cell receptor beta chain is shown here with its context. V was clipped by 1 base and J by 5 bases, with 9 bases between them. The germline CDR1 and CDR2 sequences are LGHNA and YNFKEQ. There are 15 residues in the CDR3. The data were obtained in a study of blood T cell repertoires in COVID-19. As for the study in general: In each case, the material was cDNA or gDNA derived from T cells, B-cell-depleted T cells, or PBMCs.

Participants classified as exposed had met a COVID-19 case within 2 weeks before study entry. Data came from immunoSEQ multiplex PCR; TCRdb stores just in-frame clones and leaves some out. The sample consists of around 270,000 clones, over 75% of them appearing once. Sequences were obtained from PBMCs or T cells enriched from blood (not recorded which). The chain links TRBV4-2 to TRBJ1-6, with D maybe TRBD1 (5 bases). The sequence was obtained from a woman between 40 and 50 years old who had been exposed to COVID-19. Written as DNA, the CDR3 is TGTGCCAGCAGCCAAGCCGACAGAGATAATTCACCCCTCCACTTT. Translation: CASSQADRDNSPLHF.